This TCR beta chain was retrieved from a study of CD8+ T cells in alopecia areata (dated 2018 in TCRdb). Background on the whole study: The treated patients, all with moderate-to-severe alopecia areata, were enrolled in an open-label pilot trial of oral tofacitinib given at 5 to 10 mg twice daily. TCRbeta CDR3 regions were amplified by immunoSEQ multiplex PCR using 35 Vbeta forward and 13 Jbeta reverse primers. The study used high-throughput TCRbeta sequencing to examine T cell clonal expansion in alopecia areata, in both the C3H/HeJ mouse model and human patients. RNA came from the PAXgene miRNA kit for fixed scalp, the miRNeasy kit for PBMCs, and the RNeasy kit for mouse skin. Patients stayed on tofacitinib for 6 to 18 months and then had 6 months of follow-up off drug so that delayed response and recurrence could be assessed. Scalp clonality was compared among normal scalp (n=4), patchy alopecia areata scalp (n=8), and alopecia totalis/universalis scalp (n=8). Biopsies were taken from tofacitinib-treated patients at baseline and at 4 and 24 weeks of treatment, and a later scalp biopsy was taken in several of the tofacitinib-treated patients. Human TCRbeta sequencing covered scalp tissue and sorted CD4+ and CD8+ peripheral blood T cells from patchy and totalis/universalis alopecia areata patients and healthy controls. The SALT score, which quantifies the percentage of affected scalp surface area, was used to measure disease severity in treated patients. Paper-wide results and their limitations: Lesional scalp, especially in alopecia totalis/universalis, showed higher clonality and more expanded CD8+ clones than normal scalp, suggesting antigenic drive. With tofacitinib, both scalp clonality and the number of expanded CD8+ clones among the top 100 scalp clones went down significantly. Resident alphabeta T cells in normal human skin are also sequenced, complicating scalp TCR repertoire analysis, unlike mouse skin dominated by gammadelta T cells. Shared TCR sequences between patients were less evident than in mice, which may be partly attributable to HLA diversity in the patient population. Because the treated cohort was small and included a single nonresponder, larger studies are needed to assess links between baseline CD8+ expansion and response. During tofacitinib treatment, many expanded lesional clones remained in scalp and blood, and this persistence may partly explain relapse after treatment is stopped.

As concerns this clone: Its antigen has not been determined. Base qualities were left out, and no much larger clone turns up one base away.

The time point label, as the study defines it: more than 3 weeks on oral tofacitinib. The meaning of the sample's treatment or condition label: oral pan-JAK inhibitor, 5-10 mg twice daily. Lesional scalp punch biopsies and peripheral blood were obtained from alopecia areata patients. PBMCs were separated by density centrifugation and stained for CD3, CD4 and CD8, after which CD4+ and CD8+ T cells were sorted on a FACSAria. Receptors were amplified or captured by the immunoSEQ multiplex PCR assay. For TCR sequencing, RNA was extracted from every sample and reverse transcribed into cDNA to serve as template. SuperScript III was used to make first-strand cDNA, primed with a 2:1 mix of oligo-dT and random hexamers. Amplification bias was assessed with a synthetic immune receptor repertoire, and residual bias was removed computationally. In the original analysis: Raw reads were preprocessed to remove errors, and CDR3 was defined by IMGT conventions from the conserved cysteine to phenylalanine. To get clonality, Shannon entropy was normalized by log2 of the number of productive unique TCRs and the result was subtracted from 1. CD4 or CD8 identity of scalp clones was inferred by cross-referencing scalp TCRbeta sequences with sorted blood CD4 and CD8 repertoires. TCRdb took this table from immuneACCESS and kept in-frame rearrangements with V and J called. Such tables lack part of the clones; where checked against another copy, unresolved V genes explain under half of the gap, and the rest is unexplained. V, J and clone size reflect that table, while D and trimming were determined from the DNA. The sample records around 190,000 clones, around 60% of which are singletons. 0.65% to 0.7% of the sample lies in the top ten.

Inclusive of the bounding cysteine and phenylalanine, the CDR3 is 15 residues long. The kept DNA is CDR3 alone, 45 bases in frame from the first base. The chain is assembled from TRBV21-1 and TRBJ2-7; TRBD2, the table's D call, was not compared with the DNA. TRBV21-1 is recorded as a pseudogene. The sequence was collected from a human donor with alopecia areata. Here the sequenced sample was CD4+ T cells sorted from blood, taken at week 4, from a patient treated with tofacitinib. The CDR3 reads CASSKRFHLSYEQYF. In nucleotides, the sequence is TGTGCCAGCAGCAAGCGGTTTCACCTATCGTACGAGCAGTACTTC.